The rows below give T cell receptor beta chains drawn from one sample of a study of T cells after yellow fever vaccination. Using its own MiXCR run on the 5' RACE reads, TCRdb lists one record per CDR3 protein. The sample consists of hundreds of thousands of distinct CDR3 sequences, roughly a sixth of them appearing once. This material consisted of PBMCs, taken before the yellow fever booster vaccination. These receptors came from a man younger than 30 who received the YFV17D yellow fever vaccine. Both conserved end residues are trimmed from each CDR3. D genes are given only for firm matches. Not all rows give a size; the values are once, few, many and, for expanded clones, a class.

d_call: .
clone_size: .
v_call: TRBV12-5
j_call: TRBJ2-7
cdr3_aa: ASGFRSLVTGTYEQY

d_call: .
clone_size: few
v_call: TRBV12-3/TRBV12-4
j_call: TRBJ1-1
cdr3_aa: ASRAGHRNTEAF

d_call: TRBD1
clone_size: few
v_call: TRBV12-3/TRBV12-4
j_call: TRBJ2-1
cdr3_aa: ASNYRGRENEQF

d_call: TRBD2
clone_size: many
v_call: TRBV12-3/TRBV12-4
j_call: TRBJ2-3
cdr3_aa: ASSAGLLDTQY

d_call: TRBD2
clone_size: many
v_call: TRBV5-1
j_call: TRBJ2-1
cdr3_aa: ASSQGTSGVGSYNEQF

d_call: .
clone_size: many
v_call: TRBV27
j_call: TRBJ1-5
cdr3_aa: ASSLSGGRRQPQH

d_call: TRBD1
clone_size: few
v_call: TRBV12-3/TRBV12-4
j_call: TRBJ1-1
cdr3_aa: AGGTGPFTEAF

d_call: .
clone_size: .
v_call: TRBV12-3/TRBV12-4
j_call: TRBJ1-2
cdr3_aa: ASSLEGGAISYT

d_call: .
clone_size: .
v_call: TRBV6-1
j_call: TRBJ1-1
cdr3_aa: ASSEAWGDEAF

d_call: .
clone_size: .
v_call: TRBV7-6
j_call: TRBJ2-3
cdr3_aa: ASAPGVTDTQY

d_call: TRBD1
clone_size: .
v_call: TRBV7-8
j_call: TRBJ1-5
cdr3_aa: ASSLIVSGQGLQPQH

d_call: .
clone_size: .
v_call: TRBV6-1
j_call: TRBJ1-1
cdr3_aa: ATTRAPMNTEAF

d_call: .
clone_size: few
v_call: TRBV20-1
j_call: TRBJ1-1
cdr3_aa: SARSQSPYGAF

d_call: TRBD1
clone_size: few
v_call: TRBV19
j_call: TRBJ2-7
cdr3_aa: ASRAAGTGGYEQY

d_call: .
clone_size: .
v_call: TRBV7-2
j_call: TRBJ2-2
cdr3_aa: ASMRRAVLATGELF

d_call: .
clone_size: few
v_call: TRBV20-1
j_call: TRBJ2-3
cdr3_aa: SARGGRGFADTQY

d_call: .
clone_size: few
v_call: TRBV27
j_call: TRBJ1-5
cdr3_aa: ASRPGLINQPQH

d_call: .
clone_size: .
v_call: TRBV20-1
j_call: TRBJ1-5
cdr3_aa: SAQGGVQPQH